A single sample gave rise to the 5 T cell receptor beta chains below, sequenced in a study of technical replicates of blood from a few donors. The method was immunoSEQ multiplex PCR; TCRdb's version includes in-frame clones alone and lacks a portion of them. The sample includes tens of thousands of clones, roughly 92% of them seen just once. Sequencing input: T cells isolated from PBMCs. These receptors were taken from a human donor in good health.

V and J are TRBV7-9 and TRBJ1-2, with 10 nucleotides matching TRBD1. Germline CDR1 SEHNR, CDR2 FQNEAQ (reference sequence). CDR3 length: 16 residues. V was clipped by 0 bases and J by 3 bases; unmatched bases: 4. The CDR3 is CASSLARQGADYGYTF. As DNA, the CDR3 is TGTGCCAGCAGCTTAGCCCGACAGGGGGCGGACTATGGCTACACCTTC.

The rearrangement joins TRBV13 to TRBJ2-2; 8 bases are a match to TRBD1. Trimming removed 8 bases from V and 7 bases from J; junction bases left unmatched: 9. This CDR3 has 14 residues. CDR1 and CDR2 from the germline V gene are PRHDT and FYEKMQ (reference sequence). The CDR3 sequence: CASHMTGERGELFF. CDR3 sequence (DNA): TGTGCCAGCCACATGACAGGGGAACGCGGGGAGCTGTTTTTT.

The CDR3 nucleotides are TGTGCCAGCAGTTTCCTCAGGTCACCCTACGAGCAGTACTTC. As protein: CASSFLRSPYEQYF. The chain joins TRBV28 to TRBJ2-7; D gene unclear. Germline CDR1 MDHEN, CDR2 SYDVKM. This CDR3 is 14 amino acids long. V was pared by 3 bases and J by 2 bases, with 11 bases between.

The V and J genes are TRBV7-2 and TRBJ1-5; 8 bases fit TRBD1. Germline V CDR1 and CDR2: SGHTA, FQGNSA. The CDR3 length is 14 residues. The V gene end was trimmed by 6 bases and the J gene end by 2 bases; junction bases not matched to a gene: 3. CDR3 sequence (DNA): TGTGCCAGCAGGAGGACAGGGCGCAATCAGCCCCAGCATTTT. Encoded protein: CASRRTGRNQPQHF.

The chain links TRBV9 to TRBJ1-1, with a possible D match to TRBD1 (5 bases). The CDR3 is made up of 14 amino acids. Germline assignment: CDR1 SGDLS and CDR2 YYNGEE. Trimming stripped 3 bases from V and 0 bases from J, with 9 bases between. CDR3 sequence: CASSAGTLNTEAFF. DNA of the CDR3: TGTGCCAGCAGCGCGGGGACTTTGAACACTGAAGCTTTCTTT.